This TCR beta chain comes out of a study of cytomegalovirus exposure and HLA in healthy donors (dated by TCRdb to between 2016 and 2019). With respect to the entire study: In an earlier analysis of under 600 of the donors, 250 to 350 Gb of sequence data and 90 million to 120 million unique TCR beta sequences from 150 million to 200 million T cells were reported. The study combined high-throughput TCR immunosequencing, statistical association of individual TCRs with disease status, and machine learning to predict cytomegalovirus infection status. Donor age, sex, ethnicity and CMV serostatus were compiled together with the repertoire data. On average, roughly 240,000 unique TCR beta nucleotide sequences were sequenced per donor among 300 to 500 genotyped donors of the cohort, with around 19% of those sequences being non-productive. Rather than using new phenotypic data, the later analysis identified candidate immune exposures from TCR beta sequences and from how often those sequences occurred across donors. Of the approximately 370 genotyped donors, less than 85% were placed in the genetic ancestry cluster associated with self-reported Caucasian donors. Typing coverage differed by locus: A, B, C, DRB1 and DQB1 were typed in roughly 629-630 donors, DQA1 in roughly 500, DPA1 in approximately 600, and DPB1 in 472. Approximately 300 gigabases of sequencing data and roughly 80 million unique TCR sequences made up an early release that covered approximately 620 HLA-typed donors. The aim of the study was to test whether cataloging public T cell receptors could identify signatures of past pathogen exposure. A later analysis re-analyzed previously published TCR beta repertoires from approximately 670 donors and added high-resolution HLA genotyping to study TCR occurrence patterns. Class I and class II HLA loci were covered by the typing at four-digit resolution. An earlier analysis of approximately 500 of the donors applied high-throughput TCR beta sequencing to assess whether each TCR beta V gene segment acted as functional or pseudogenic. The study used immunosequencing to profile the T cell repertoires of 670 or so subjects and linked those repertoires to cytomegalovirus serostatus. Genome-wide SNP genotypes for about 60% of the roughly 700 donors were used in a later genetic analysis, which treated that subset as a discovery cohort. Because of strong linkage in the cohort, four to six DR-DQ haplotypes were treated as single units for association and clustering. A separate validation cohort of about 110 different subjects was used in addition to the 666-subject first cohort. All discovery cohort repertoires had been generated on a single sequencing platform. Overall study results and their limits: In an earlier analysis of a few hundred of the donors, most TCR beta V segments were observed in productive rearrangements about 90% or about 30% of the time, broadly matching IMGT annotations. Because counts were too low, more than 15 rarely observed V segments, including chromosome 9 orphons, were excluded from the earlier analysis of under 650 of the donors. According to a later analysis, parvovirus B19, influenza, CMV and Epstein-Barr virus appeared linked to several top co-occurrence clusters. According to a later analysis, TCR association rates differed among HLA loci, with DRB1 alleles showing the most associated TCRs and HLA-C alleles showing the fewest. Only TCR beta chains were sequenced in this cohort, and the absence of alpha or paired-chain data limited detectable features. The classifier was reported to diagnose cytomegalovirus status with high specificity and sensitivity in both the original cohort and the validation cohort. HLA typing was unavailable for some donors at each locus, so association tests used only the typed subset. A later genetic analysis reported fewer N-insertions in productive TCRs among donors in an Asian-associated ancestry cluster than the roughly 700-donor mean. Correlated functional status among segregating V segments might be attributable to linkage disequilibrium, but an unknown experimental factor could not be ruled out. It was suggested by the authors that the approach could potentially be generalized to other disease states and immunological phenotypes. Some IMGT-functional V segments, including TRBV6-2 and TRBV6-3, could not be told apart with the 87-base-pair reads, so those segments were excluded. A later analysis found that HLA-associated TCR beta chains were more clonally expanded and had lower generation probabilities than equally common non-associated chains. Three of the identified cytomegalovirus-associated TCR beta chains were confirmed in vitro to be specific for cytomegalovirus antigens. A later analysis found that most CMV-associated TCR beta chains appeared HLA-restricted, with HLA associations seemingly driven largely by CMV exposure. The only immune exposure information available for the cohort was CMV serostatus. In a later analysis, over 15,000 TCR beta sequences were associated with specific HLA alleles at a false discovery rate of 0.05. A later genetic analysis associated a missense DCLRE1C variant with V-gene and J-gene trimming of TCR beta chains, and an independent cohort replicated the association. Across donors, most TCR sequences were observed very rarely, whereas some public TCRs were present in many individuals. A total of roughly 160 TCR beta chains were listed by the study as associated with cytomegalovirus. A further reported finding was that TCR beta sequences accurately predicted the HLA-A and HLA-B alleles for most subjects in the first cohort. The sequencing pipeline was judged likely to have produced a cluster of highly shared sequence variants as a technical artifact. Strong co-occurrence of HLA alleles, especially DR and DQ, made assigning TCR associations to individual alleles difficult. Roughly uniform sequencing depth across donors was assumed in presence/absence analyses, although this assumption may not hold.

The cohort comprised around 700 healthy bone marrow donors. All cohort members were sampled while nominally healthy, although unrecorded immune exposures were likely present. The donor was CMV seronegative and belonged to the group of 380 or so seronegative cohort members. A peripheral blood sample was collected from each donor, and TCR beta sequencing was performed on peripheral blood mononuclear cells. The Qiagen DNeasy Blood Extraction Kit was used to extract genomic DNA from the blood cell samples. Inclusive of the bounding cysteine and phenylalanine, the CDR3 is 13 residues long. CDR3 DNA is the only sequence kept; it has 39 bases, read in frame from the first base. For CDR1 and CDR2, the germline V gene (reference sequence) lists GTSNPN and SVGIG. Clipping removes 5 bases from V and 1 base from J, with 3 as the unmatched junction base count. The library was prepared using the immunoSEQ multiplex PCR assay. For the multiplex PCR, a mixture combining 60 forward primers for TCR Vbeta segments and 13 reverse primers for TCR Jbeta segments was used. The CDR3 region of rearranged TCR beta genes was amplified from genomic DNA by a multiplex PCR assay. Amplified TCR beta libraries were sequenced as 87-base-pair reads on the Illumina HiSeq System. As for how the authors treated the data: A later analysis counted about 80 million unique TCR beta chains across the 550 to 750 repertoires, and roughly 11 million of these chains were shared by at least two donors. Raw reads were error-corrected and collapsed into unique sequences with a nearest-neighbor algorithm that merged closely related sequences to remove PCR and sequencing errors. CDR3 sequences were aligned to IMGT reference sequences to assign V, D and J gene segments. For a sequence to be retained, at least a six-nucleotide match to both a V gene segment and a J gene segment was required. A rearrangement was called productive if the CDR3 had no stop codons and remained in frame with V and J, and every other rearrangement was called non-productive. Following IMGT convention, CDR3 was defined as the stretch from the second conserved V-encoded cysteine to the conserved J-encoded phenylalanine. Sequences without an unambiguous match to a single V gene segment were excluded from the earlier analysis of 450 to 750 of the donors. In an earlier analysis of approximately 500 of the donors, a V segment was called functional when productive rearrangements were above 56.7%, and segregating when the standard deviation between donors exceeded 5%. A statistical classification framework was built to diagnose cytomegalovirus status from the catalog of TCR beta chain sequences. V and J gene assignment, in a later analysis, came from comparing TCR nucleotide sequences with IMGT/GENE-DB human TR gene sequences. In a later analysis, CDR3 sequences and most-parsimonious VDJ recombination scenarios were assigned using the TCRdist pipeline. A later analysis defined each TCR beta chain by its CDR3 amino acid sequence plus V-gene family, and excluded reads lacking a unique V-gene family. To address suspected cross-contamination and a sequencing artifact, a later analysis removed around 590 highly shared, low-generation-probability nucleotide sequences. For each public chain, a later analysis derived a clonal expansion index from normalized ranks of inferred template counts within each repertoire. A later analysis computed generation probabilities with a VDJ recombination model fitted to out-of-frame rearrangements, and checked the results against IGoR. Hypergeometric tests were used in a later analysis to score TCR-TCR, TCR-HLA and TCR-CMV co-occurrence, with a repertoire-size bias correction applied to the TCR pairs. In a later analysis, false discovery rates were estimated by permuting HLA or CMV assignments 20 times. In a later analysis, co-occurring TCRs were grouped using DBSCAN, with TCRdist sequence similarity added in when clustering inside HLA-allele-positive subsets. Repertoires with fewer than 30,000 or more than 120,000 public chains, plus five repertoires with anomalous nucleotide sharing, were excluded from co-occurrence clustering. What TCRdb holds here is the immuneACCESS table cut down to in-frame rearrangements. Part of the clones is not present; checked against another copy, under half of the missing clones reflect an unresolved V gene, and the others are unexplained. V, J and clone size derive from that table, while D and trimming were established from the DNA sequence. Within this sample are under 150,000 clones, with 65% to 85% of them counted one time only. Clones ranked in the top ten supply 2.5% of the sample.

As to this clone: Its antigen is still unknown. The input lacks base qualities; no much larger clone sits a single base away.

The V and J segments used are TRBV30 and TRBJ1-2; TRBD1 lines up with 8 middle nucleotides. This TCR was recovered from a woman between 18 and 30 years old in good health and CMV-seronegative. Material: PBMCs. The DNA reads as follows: TGTGCCTGGGGGACAGGATTTAACTATGGCTACACCTTC. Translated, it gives CAWGTGFNYGYTF. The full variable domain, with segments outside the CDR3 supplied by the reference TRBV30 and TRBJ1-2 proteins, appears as SQTIHQWPATLVQPVGSPLSLECTVEGTSNPNLYWYRQAAGRGLQLLFYSVGIGQISSEVPQNLSASRPQDRQFILSSKKLLLSDSGFYLCAWGTGFNYGYTFGSGTRLTVV.